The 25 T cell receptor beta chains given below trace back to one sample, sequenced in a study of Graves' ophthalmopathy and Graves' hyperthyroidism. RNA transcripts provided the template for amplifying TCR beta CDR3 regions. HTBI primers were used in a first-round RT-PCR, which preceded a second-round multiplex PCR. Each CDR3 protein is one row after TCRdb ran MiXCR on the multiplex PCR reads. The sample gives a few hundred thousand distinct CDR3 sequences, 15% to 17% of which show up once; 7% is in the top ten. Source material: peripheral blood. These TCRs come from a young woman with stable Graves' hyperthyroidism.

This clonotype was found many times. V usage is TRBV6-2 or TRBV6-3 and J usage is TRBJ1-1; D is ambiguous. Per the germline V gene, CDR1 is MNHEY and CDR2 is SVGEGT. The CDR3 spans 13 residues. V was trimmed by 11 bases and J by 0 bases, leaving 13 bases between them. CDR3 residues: CAGRTEMNTEAFF. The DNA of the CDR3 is TGTGCCGGTCGGACGGAAATGAACACTGAAGCTTTCTTT.

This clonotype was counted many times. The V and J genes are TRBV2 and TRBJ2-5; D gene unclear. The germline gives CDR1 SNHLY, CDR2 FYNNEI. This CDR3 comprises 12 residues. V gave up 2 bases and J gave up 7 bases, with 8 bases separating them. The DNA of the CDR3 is TGTGCCAGCAGTGAATTGTCGGGGACCCAGTACTTC. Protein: CASSELSGTQYF.

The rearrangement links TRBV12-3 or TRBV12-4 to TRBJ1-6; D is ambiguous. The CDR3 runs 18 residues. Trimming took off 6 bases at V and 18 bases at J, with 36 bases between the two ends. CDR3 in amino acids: CASSTTGSGSPYNSLHHF. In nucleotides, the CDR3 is TGTGCCAGCAGCACCACCGGGTCGGGCTCCCCCTATAATTCACTCCACCACTTT.

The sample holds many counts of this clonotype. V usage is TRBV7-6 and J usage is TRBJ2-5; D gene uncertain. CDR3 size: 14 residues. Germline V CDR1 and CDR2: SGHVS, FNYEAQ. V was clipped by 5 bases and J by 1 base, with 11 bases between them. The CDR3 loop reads CASSPNSPQETQYF. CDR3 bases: TGTGCCAGCAGCCCAAACAGTCCCCAAGAGACCCAGTACTTC.

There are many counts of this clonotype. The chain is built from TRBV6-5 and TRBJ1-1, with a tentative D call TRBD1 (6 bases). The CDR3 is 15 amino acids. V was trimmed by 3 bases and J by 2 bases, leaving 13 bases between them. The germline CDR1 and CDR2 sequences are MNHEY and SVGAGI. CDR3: CASSYSGGLNTEAFF. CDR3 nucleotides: TGTGCCAGCAGTTATTCCGGGGGCCTAAACACTGAAGCTTTCTTT.

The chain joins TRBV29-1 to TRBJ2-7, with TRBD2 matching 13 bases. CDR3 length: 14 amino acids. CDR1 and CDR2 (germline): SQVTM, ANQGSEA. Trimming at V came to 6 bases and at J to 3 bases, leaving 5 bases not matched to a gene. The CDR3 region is CSVAGTSGVYEQYF. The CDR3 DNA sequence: TGCAGCGTAGCCGGGACTAGCGGGGTCTACGAGCAGTACTTC.

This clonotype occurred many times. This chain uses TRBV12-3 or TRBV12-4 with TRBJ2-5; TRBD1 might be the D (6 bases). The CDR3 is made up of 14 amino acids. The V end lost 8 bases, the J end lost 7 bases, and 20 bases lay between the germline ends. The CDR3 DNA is TGTGCCAGCGGAAGGGCTAGCCTCAGGGGGACCCAGTACTTC. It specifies CASGRASLRGTQYF.

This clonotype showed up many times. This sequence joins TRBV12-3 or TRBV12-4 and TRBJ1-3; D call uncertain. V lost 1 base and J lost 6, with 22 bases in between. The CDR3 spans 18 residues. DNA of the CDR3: TGTGCCAGCAGTTTAGACCCCTGGTTGGCCGCTGTGGAAAACACCATATATTTT. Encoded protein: CASSLDPWLAAVENTIYF.

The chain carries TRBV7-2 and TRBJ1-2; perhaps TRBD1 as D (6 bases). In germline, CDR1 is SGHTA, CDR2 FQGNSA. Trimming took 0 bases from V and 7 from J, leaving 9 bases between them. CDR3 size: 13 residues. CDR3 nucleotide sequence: TGTGCCAGCAGCTTAGCGTTGGACAGTGGCTACACCTTC. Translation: CASSLALDSGYTF. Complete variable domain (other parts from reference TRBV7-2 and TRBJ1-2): GAGVSQSPSNKVTEKGKDVELRCDPISGHTALYWYRQSLGQGLEFLIYFQGNSAPDKSGLPSDRFSAERTGGSVSTLTIQRTQQEDSAVYLCASSLALDSGYTFGSGTRLTVV.

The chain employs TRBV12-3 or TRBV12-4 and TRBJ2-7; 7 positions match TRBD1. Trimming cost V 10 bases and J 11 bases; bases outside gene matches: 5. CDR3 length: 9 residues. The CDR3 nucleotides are TGTGCCACCCAACAGGGGAAGTACTTC. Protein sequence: CATQQGKYF.

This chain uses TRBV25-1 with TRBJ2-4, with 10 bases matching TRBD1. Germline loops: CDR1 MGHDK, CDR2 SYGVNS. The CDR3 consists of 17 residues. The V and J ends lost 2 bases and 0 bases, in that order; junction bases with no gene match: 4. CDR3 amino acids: CASSELGTGEAKNIQYF. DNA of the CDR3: TGTGCCAGCAGTGAACTTGGGACAGGGGAAGCCAAAAACATTCAGTACTTC.

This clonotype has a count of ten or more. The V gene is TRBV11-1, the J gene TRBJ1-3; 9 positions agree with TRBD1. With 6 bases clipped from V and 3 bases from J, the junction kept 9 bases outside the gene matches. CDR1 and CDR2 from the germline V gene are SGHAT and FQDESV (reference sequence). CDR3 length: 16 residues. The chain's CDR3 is CASRPPPDRGGNTIYF. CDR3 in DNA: TGTGCCAGCAGACCCCCGCCGGACAGGGGTGGAAACACCATATATTTT.

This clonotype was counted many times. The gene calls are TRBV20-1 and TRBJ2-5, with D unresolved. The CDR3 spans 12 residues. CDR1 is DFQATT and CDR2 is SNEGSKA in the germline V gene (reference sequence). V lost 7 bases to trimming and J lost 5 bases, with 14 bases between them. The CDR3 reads CSVNRLRETQYF. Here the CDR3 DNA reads TGCAGTGTCAACAGATTAAGGGAGACCCAGTACTTC.

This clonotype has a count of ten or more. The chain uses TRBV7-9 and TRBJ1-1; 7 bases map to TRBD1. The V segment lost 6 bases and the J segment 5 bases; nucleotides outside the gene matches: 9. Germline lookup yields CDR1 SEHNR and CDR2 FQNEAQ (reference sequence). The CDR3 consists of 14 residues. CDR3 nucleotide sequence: TGTGCCAGCAGACCCGGACAGGTCCGGACTGAAGCTTTCTTT. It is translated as CASRPGQVRTEAFF.

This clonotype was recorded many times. CDR3: CATSDLRANQETQYF. The CDR3 nucleotides are TGTGCCACCAGTGATTTGAGGGCAAACCAAGAGACCCAGTACTTC. V usage is TRBV24-1 and J usage is TRBJ2-5, with no clear D. The CDR3 covers 15 residues. CDR1 and CDR2 from the germline V gene are KGHDR and SFDVKD. Between the trimmed V and J ends, which lost 0 bases and 0 bases, there was a span of 7 bases.

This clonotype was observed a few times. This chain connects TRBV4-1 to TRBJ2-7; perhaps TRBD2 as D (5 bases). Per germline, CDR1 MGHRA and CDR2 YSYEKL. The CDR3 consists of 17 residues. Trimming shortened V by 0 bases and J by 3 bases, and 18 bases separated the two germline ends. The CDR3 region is CASSQDRLPGNLYEQYF. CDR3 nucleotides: TGCGCCAGCAGCCAAGATCGACTACCGGGTAACCTCTACGAGCAGTACTTC.

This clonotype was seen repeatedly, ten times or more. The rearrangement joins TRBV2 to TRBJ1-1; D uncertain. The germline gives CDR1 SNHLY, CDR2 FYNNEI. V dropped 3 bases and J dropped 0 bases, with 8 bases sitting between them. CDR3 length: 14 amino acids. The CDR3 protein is CASSDRGMNTEAFF. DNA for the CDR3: TGTGCCAGCAGTGATCGCGGGATGAACACTGAAGCTTTCTTT.

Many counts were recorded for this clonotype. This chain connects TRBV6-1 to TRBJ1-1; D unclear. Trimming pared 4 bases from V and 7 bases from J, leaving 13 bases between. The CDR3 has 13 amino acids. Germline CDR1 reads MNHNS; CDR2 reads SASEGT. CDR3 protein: CASSVMAAGEAFF. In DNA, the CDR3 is TGTGCCAGCAGTGTCATGGCAGCAGGTGAAGCTTTCTTT.

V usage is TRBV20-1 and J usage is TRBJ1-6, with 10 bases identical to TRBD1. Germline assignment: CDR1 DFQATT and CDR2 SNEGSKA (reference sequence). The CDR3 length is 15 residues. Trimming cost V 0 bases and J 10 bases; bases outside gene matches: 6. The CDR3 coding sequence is TGCAGTGCTAGAGACGGGACAGGGGTCGTCTCACCCCTCCACTTT. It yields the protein CSARDGTGVVSPLHF.

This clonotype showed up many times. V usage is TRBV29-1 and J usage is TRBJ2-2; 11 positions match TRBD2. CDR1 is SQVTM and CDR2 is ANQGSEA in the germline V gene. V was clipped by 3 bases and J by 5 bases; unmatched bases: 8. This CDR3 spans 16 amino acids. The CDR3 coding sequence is TGCAGCGTTGACGGGACTAGCGGACGGGAGACCGGGGAGCTGTTTTTT. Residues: CSVDGTSGRETGELFF.

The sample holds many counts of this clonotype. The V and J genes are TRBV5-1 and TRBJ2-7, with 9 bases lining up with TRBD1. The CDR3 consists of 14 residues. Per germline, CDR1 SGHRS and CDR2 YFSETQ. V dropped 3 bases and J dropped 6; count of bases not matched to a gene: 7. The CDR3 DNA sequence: TGCGCCAGCAGCTGGGACAGGGAGGAGGGCGAGCAGTACTTC. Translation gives CASSWDREEGEQYF.

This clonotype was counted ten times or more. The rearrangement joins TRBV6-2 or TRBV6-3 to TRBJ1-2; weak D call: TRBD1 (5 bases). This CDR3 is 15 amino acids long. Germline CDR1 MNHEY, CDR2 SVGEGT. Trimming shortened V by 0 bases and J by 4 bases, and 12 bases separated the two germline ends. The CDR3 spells CASSYSKTAIYGYTF. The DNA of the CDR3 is TGTGCCAGCAGTTACTCGAAGACAGCCATCTATGGCTACACCTTC.

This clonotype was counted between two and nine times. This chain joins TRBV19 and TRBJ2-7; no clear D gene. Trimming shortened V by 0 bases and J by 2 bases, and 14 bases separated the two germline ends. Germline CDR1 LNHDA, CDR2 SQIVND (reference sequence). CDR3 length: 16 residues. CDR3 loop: CASSIDIASRPYEQYF. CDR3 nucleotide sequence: TGTGCCAGTAGTATAGATATCGCCAGTCGGCCCTACGAGCAGTACTTC.

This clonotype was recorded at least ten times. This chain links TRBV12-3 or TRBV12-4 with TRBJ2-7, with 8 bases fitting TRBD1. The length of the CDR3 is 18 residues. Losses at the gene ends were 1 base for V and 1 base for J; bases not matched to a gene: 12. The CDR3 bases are TGTGCCAGCAGTTTAGGGGACAGGCGTTCACGAGGGTCCTACGAGCAGTACTTC. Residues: CASSLGDRRSRGSYEQYF.

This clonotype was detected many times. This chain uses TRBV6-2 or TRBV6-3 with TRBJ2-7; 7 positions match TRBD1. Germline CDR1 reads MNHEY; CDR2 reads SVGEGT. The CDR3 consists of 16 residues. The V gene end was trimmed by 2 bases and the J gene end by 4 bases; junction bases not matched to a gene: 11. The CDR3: CASSYPTGRGNYEQYF. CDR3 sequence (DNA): TGTGCCAGCAGTTACCCAACGGGCAGGGGGAATTACGAGCAGTACTTC.